Each of the 17 T cell receptor beta chains below was sequenced from the same sample in a study of cytomegalovirus exposure and HLA in healthy donors. TCRdb keeps only in-frame clones here, not all; method: immunoSEQ multiplex PCR. Here the sample spans a few hundred thousand clones, nearly 90% being singletons. Source material: PBMCs. The receptor source for this set is a woman younger than 35 in good health and CMV-seronegative.

The chain has TRBV6-4 and TRBJ2-2; D is undetermined. V was pared by 3 bases and J by 5 bases, with 7 bases between. In germline, CDR1 is MRHNA, CDR2 SNTAGT. The CDR3 totals 13 residues. This CDR3 reads CASSERETGELFF. CDR3 DNA: TGTGCCAGCAGTGAGAGAGAGACCGGGGAGCTGTTTTTT.

The chain has TRBV5-1 and TRBJ2-7; TRBD1 agrees at 7 bases. The CDR3 length is 14 residues. J was trimmed by 0 bases and V by 4 bases; bases with no gene match: 4. Germline assignment: CDR1 SGHRS and CDR2 YFSETQ. The CDR3 region is CASSTGQVSYEQYF. DNA of the CDR3: TGCGCCAGCAGCACAGGACAGGTCTCCTACGAGCAGTACTTC.

The chain carries TRBV14 and TRBJ2-5; possibly TRBD1 for D (5 bases). Trimming removed 4 bases from V and 1 base from J, with 13 bases in between. This CDR3 is 15 amino acids long. The germline CDR1 and CDR2 sequences are SGHDN and FVKESK. CDR3 residues: CASSPIHRGQETQYF. The CDR3 DNA reads TGTGCCAGCAGCCCCATACATAGGGGCCAAGAGACCCAGTACTTC.

For the CDR3, the DNA is TGTGCCAGCAGCACTCGGGGTATCACAGATACGCAGTATTTT. Translated: CASSTRGITDTQYF. V is TRBV7-3 and J is TRBJ2-3, with a possible D match to TRBD2 (5 bases). Germline values: CDR1 SGHTA, CDR2 FQGTGA. Trimming cost V 5 bases and J 2 bases, with 11 bases left between them. CDR3 length: 14 amino acids.

The CDR3 sequence is CASSYSRSAAPYGYTF. Here the CDR3 DNA reads TGTGCCAGCAGTTACTCGAGGTCAGCCGCTCCATATGGCTACACCTTC. The rearrangement joins TRBV6-5 to TRBJ1-2; no firm D call. The CDR3 has 16 amino acids. CDR1 is MNHEY and CDR2 is SVGAGI in the germline V gene. Trimming took off 0 bases at V and 5 bases at J, with 16 bases between the two ends.

The chain recombines TRBV18 with TRBJ2-7, with 10 bases lining up with TRBD2. Trimming removed 3 bases from V and 4 bases from J; junction bases left unmatched: 3. CDR1 is KGHSH, CDR2 LQKENI, per germline. The length of the CDR3 is 14 residues. As DNA, the CDR3 is TGTGCCAGCTCACCGGGACTAGCGAGATACGAGCAGTACTTC. This translates into CASSPGLARYEQYF.

The CDR3 DNA follows: TGCGCCAGCAGCCTTGGACAGGGGGTGGGGGGTAACTATGGCTACACCTTC. Translated: CASSLGQGVGGNYGYTF. The chain joins TRBV4-3 to TRBJ1-2; 10 bases align to TRBD1. CDR1 is LGHNA, CDR2 YSLEER, per germline. With V trimmed by 4 bases and J by 1 base, 9 bases remained unmatched. The CDR3 spans 17 residues.

The chain carries TRBV7-9 and TRBJ1-5; 9 bases agree with TRBD1. The CDR3 consists of 15 residues. Trimming took 3 bases from V and 4 from J; bases not matched to a gene: 4. The germline V gene has CDR1 SEHNR and CDR2 FQNEAQ (reference sequence). CDR3 nucleotides: TGTGCCAGCAGCTTTGGGACAGGGCGAAATCAGCCCCAGCATTTT. Protein sequence: CASSFGTGRNQPQHF.

The chain links TRBV2 to TRBJ1-2; possible D gene TRBD1, 6 bases. The CDR3 consists of 13 residues. V lost 6 bases and J lost 2, with 10 bases in between. CDR1 is SNHLY, CDR2 FYNNEI, per germline. DNA for the CDR3: TGTGCCAGCAGCGTAACAGGGAACTATGGCTACACCTTC. Protein: CASSVTGNYGYTF.

The rearrangement links TRBV28 to TRBJ2-7; D gene ambiguous. The CDR3 runs to 13 residues. Germline lookup yields CDR1 MDHEN and CDR2 SYDVKM. V was shortened by 3 bases and J by 3 bases, with 9 bases between the two germline ends. In DNA, the CDR3 is TGTGCCAGCAGTTTTGGGTATGACTACGAGCAGTACGTC. This gives the protein CASSFGYDYEQYV.

The chain joins TRBV6-5 to TRBJ2-5, with 11 nucleotides matching TRBD1. The V gene end was trimmed by 2 bases and the J gene end by 4 bases; junction bases not matched to a gene: 3. Per germline, CDR1 MNHEY and CDR2 SVGAGI. The CDR3 extends over 15 amino acids. The CDR3 loop is CASSYADRGRETQYF. DNA of the CDR3: TGTGCCAGCAGTTACGCGGACAGGGGGCGAGAGACCCAGTACTTC.

This clone has a handful of counts. The chain recombines TRBV10-2 with TRBJ1-4, with 8 bases aligning to TRBD1. Germline CDR1 is WSHSY and CDR2 is SAAADI. Germline trimming cut 10 bases from V and 8 bases from J; bases unmatched to any gene: 6. The CDR3 consists of 12 residues. The CDR3 reads CATTTGGEKLFF. CDR3 coding DNA: TGCGCCACCACAACAGGGGGAGAAAAACTGTTTTTT.

This chain uses TRBV7-3 with TRBJ2-1; 7 nucleotides align to TRBD2. CDR3 length: 16 residues. Trimming cost V 5 bases and J 4 bases; bases outside gene matches: 11. Germline V gene sequence: CDR1 SGHTA, CDR2 FQGTGA. The CDR3: CASSGGAGNSYNEQFF. The CDR3, as DNA: TGTGCCAGCAGCGGGGGAGCGGGGAACTCTTACAATGAGCAGTTCTTC.

The rearrangement links TRBV5-6 to TRBJ1-1; D is undetermined. V was shortened by 7 bases and J by 7 bases, with 11 bases between the two germline ends. This CDR3 is 11 amino acids long. Germline V gene lookup returns CDR1 SGHDT and CDR2 YYEEEE. The CDR3 loop is CASYEGSEAFF. The DNA for the CDR3 is TGTGCCAGCTACGAGGGTAGTGAAGCTTTCTTT.

This clone occurred a few times. This rearrangement joins TRBV27 to TRBJ2-7, with D tentatively TRBD1 (6 bases). V gave up 3 bases and J gave up 5 bases, with 17 bases separating them. Germline loops: CDR1 MNHEY, CDR2 SMNVEV (reference sequence). This CDR3 region has 15 residues. This chain's CDR3 is CASSFTRTVPHEQYF. The CDR3 DNA follows: TGTGCCAGCAGTTTCACCAGGACAGTCCCCCACGAGCAGTACTTC.

CDR3 nucleotide sequence: TGTGCCAGCAGCTTGGCGGGGGGAACCTACGAGCAGTACTTC. This codes for CASSLAGGTYEQYF. V is TRBV5-6 and J is TRBJ2-7; 7 bases align to TRBD2. Germline trimming cut 0 bases from V and 2 bases from J; bases unmatched to any gene: 2. The germline V gene encodes CDR1 SGHDT and CDR2 YYEEEE. CDR3 length equals 14 residues. Supplemented by reference TRBV5-6 and TRBJ2-7, the full variable domain reads DAGVTQSPTHLIKTRGQQVTLRCSPKSGHDTVSWYQQALGQGPQFIFQYYEEEERQRGNFPDRFSGHQFPNYSSELNVNALLLGDSALYLCASSLAGGTYEQYFGPGTRLTVT.

V usage is TRBV28 and J usage is TRBJ1-1; weak D call: TRBD1 (5 bases). This CDR3 is 13 amino acids long. The V end lost 5 bases, the J end lost 8 bases, and 15 bases lay between the germline ends. CDR1 and CDR2 from the germline V gene are MDHEN and SYDVKM. The CDR3: CASSTGLLSEAFF. In nucleotides, the CDR3 is TGTGCCAGCAGTACGGGACTTTTATCGGAAGCTTTCTTT.